This passage covers 29 T cell receptor beta chains from one sample sequenced in a study of blood T cell repertoires in COVID-19. Only in-frame clones appear in the TCRdb table, and some are missing; sequencing was by immunoSEQ multiplex PCR. This table holds some 300,000 clones, over 85% found once. Sequences were obtained from PBMCs or T cells enriched from blood (not recorded which). The receptors were sampled from a woman in her twenties or thirties who had recovered from COVID-19.

This clone has more than one count but fewer than ten. The rearrangement links TRBV4-1 to TRBJ2-2; the match to TRBD2 covers 10 bases. CDR3 length equals 20 residues. The J segment lost 5 bases and the V segment lost 0 bases, leaving 15 bases of the junction unmatched. Per the germline V gene, CDR1 is MGHRA and CDR2 is YSYEKL. The CDR3 region has the DNA TGCGCCAGCAGCCAAGAGATGGCCTCTAGCGGGAGCGTTCGGACCGGGGAGCTGTTTTTT. Amino acids: CASSQEMASSGSVRTGELFF.

The chain is built from TRBV23-1 and TRBJ2-2, with TRBD2 matching over 14 bases. TRBV23-1 is classed as an ORF, of uncertain function. The length of the CDR3 is 19 residues. V dropped 4 bases and J dropped 4; count of bases not matched to a gene: 11. CDR3 residues: CASSPPWGLAGVGTGELFF. For the CDR3, the DNA is TGCGCCAGCAGTCCACCCTGGGGACTAGCGGGAGTGGGCACCGGGGAGCTGTTTTTT.

The table lists this clone with a few counts. The sample contains more than one DNA sequence encoding this CDR3. The chain recombines TRBV29-1 with TRBJ1-2; possible D gene TRBD1, 6 bases. Germline CDR1 and CDR2: SQVTM and ANQGSEA. The CDR3 is 11 residues long. Trimming left V 3 bases short and J 8 bases short, with 10 bases between. CDR3 sequence reads: CSVDSGGGYTF. CDR3 sequence (DNA): TGCAGCGTTGATTCGGGGGGCGGCTACACCTTC.

The rearrangement uses TRBV6-6 and TRBJ2-2; the match to TRBD1 covers 9 bases. CDR3 length: 15 amino acids. CDR1 and CDR2 (germline): MNHNY, SVGAGI (reference sequence). V lost 4 bases, J lost 7 bases, and 7 bases stayed unmatched. The CDR3 loop is CASSSPGQGHGELFF. DNA for the CDR3: TGTGCCAGCAGTTCCCCGGGACAGGGCCACGGGGAGCTGTTTTTT.

This clone appeared a single time. This chain links TRBV18 with TRBJ2-3; the D is unclear. V was clipped by 0 bases and J by 0 bases, with 10 bases between them. The CDR3 runs 16 residues. Germline lookup yields CDR1 KGHSH and CDR2 LQKENI. The chain's CDR3 is CASSPPATTSTDTQYF. The CDR3 DNA follows: TGTGCCAGCTCACCACCCGCAACCACAAGCACAGATACGCAGTATTTT.

This clone was counted only a few times. This rearrangement joins TRBV5-1 to TRBJ1-2; weak D call: TRBD1 (6 bases). V shed 3 bases and J shed 6 bases, with 15 bases lying between them. Germline V gene data show CDR1 as SGHRS and CDR2 as YFSETQ. The CDR3 length is 14 residues. The CDR3 protein is CASSSYGGPDGYTF. Written as DNA, the CDR3 is TGCGCCAGCAGCTCGTACGGGGGGCCCGATGGCTACACCTTC.

The chain combines TRBV7-2 with TRBJ1-2; D is uncertain. This CDR3 has 16 amino acids. Trimming took off 2 bases at V and 1 base at J, with 14 bases between the two ends. Germline V CDR1 and CDR2: SGHTA, FQGNSA. CDR3 residues: CASSLRKPYHNYGYTF. The CDR3 DNA is TGTGCCAGCAGCTTACGTAAGCCATATCATAACTATGGCTACACCTTC. Full variable domain (remainder filled in from reference TRBV7-2 and TRBJ1-2): GAGVSQSPSNKVTEKGKDVELRCDPISGHTALYWYRQSLGQGLEFLIYFQGNSAPDKSGLPSDRFSAERTGGSVSTLTIQRTQQEDSAVYLCASSLRKPYHNYGYTFGSGTRLTVV.

The chain is built from TRBV19 and TRBJ2-7; 7 bases line up with TRBD2. V shed 5 bases and J 6 bases; nucleotides not matched to a gene: 13. Germline CDR1 reads LNHDA; CDR2 reads SQIVND (reference sequence). The CDR3 runs to 15 residues. Written as DNA, the CDR3 is TGTGCCAGTAGTCTATGGGGGGGTAGGAGGTCCGAGCAGTACTTC. Protein product: CASSLWGGRRSEQYF.

The chain uses TRBV28 and TRBJ2-7, with D possibly matching TRBD1 (6 bases). The length of the CDR3 is 14 residues. CDR1 is MDHEN, CDR2 SYDVKM, per germline. Trimming stripped 4 bases from V and 0 bases from J, with 10 bases between. CDR3 amino acids: CASSSQTGSYEQYF. CDR3 coding DNA: TGTGCCAGCAGTTCCCAGACAGGCTCCTACGAGCAGTACTTC. Supplemented by reference TRBV28 and TRBJ2-7, the full variable domain reads DVKVTQSSRYLVKRTGEKVFLECVQDMDHENMFWYRQDPGLGLRLIYFSYDVKMKEKGDIPEGYSVSREKKERFSLILESASTNQTSMYLCASSSQTGSYEQYFGPGTRLTVT.

The chain links TRBV7-2 to TRBJ2-5; D may be TRBD2 (5 bases). V was cut by 2 bases and J by 5 bases, with 9 bases left in between. Germline lookup yields CDR1 SGHTA and CDR2 FQGNSA. CDR3 length equals 13 residues. In DNA form, the CDR3 reads TGTGCCAGCAGCTTACTAGCCCTGGAGACCCAGTACTTC. Protein sequence: CASSLLALETQYF. The variable domain in full, completed from reference TRBV7-2 and TRBJ2-5, reads GAGVSQSPSNKVTEKGKDVELRCDPISGHTALYWYRQSLGQGLEFLIYFQGNSAPDKSGLPSDRFSAERTGGSVSTLTIQRTQQEDSAVYLCASSLLALETQYFGPGTRLLVL.

V is TRBV10-3 and J is TRBJ1-6, with D unclear. CDR1 and CDR2 from the germline V gene are ENHRY and SYGVKD. Trimming shortened V by 4 bases and J by 6 bases, and 4 bases separated the two germline ends. The CDR3 loop spans 12 amino acids. The CDR3 nucleotides read TGTGCCATCAGTGGAGCTAATTCACCCCTCCACTTT. It encodes CAISGANSPLHF.

The rearrangement links TRBV5-4 to TRBJ2-2; D possibly corresponds to TRBD1 (5 bases). Per germline, CDR1 SGHNT and CDR2 YYREEE (reference sequence). This CDR3 spans 17 amino acids. Trimming shortened V by 4 bases and J by 0 bases, and 16 bases separated the two germline ends. CDR3: CASSTGSYGANTGELFF. The CDR3 bases are TGTGCCAGCAGCACAGGAAGCTACGGAGCGAACACCGGGGAGCTGTTTTTT.

V usage is TRBV27 and J usage is TRBJ2-3; 7 bases agree with TRBD2. This CDR3 comprises 14 residues. The V gene end was trimmed by 0 bases and the J gene end by 6 bases; junction bases not matched to a gene: 3. Germline V CDR1 and CDR2: MNHEY, SMNVEV (reference sequence). The CDR3 here is CASSLSLGGDTQYF. CDR3 nucleotides: TGTGCCAGCAGTTTATCGTTGGGAGGGGATACGCAGTATTTT.

The CDR3 is CASTIGQGARLDTEAFF. The CDR3, as DNA: TGTGCCAGCACCATAGGGCAGGGGGCACGTTTGGACACTGAAGCTTTCTTT. The chain is built from TRBV7-9 and TRBJ1-1; 8 bases align to TRBD1. The CDR3 runs to 17 residues. V gave up 7 bases and J gave up 3 bases; unmatched junction bases: 16. From germline, CDR1 is SEHNR and CDR2 FQNEAQ (reference sequence).

The chain couples TRBV11-2 to TRBJ1-5; D remains unclear. Germline values: CDR1 SGHAT, CDR2 FQNNGV. The germline V and J ends were trimmed by 3 bases and 0 bases, with 6 bases remaining between them. The CDR3 totals 14 residues. The CDR3 DNA is TGTGCCAGCAGCTTGACTGGTAGCAATCAGCCCCAGCATTTT. Protein sequence: CASSLTGSNQPQHF.

The chain is built from TRBV27 and TRBJ2-3, with 9 bases identical to TRBD2. The CDR3 is 15 amino acids. Germline CDR1 and CDR2: MNHEY and SMNVEV (reference sequence). Losses at the gene ends were 4 bases for V and 2 bases for J; bases not matched to a gene: 4. This chain's CDR3 is CASSYLAGNTDTQYF. CDR3 bases: TGTGCCAGCAGTTACCTAGCGGGAAACACAGATACGCAGTATTTT.

This chain connects TRBV27 to TRBJ2-1; TRBD1 matches at 7 bases. The CDR3 consists of 14 residues. Per the germline V gene, CDR1 is MNHEY and CDR2 is SMNVEV (reference sequence). J gave up 8 bases and V 5 bases, and 9 bases lay outside the gene matches. The CDR3 bases are TGTGCCAGCAGTCCGACGACAGGGACGCATGAGCAGTTCTTC. It is translated as CASSPTTGTHEQFF.

This chain connects TRBV25-1 to TRBJ2-1, with 8 bases that match TRBD2. V shed 3 bases, J shed 7 bases, and the junction held 14 bases outside the gene matches. In germline, CDR1 is MGHDK, CDR2 SYGVNS. This CDR3 has 17 residues. The CDR3 coding sequence is TGTGCCAGCAGTGATATTGAGGAGGGACTAGACGGGAATGAGCAGTTCTTC. This codes for CASSDIEEGLDGNEQFF.

The J gene is TRBJ2-5, the V gene TRBV4-3; 8 bases map to TRBD1. Trimming at V came to 0 bases and at J to 7 bases, leaving 7 bases not matched to a gene. This CDR3 spans 15 amino acids. CDR1 is LGHNA, CDR2 YSLEER, per germline. The CDR3 DNA is TGCGCCAGCAGCCAAGATTTTCCCGGGACAGGGACCCAGTACTTC. Its protein is CASSQDFPGTGTQYF.

This chain links TRBV6-5 with TRBJ2-3; D ambiguous. With 1 base removed from V and 0 bases from J, the gap between germline ends came to 5 bases. The germline V gene encodes CDR1 MNHEY and CDR2 SVGAGI. This CDR3 region has 14 residues. The CDR3 sequence is CASSYFRSTDTQYF. DNA for the CDR3: TGTGCCAGCAGTTACTTCAGGAGCACAGATACGCAGTATTTT.

The V and J genes are TRBV28 and TRBJ2-1, with a weak D call TRBD1 (6 bases). This CDR3 has 17 amino acids. Germline CDR1 MDHEN, CDR2 SYDVKM. V dropped 3 bases and J dropped 0 bases, with 15 bases sitting between them. Here the CDR3 reads CASSLRTGIPSYNEQFF. CDR3 DNA: TGTGCCAGCAGTTTGCGCACAGGGATACCCTCCTACAATGAGCAGTTCTTC.

The rearrangement joins TRBV13 to TRBJ2-5; 12 bases agree with TRBD2. Germline CDR1 reads PRHDT; CDR2 reads FYEKMQ (reference sequence). The ends lost 4 bases at V and 4 bases at J; junction bases unmatched: 7. The CDR3 contains 16 residues. The CDR3 here is CASSYSGTSGRETQYF. In DNA form, the CDR3 reads TGTGCCAGCAGCTATTCCGGGACTAGCGGGCGAGAGACCCAGTACTTC.

The chain uses TRBV7-2 and TRBJ2-1; TRBD2 aligns across 14 bases. V lost 4 bases to trimming and J lost 11 bases; unmatched junction nucleotides: 7. The CDR3 has 15 residues. CDR1 is SGHTA, CDR2 FQGNSA, per germline. The CDR3 reads CASSSGTSGRIKQFF. In DNA form, the CDR3 reads TGTGCCAGCAGCTCCGGGACTAGCGGGAGAATCAAGCAGTTCTTC.

This chain links TRBV10-2 with TRBJ1-2; D ambiguous. There are 13 residues in the CDR3. Germline loops: CDR1 WSHSY, CDR2 SAAADI. With 1 base removed from V and 3 bases from J, the gap between germline ends came to 6 bases. The CDR3, as DNA: TGCGCCAGCAGTGAGTTCTCAGACTATGGCTACACCTTC. It encodes CASSEFSDYGYTF.

DNA for the CDR3: TGTGCCAGCAGCCTATCCGGGACAGGGGACAATGAGCAGTTCTTC. Translation gives CASSLSGTGDNEQFF. The J gene is TRBJ2-1, the V gene TRBV5-5; 10 positions match TRBD1. The ends lost 4 bases at V and 5 bases at J; junction bases unmatched: 6. CDR1 and CDR2 from the germline V gene are SGHKS and YYEKEE (reference sequence). The CDR3 has 15 residues.

The chain employs TRBV4-3 and TRBJ2-1; TRBD2 matches 9 bases. After removal of 0 bases from V and 9 bases from J, the junction contained 21 bases not matched to a gene. This CDR3 has 20 residues. Per germline, CDR1 LGHNA and CDR2 YSLEER. CDR3 amino acids: CASSQDFAGSGRLGDGEQFF. CDR3 bases: TGCGCCAGCAGCCAAGATTTTGCGGGGAGCGGGAGGCTGGGGGATGGTGAGCAGTTCTTC.

This sequence joins TRBV19 and TRBJ1-5; 9 positions match TRBD1. This CDR3 contains 15 residues. The germline gives CDR1 LNHDA, CDR2 SQIVND (reference sequence). V lost 5 bases and J lost 6; bases outside the gene matches: 8. CDR3 residues: CASSETGGLGQPQHF. The CDR3 region has the DNA TGTGCCAGTAGTGAAACAGGGGGCCTTGGTCAGCCCCAGCATTTT.

V usage is TRBV7-3 and J usage is TRBJ2-5; 13 bases agree with TRBD2. Trimming cost V 2 bases and J 4 bases; bases outside gene matches: 7. CDR1 is SGHTA and CDR2 is FQGTGA in the germline V gene. The CDR3 length is 17 residues. The CDR3 nucleotides read TGTGCCAGCAGCTTAGGACTAGCGGGAGTAGGATTAGAGACCCAGTACTTC. It translates to CASSLGLAGVGLETQYF.

This clone is a singleton in its sample. V and J are TRBV13 and TRBJ2-7, with D maybe TRBD2 (6 bases). The germline CDR1 and CDR2 sequences are PRHDT and FYEKMQ (reference sequence). The CDR3 loop spans 13 amino acids. V gave up 5 bases and J gave up 3 bases, with 11 bases separating them. In DNA form, the CDR3 reads TGTGCCAGCAGCGCGGGACGGGTCTACGAGCAGTACTTC. Its translation is CASSAGRVYEQYF.